This T cell receptor beta chain was identified during a study of OX40 agonist ivuxolimab in advanced cancers. Some clones are missing from TCRdb's copy, which holds only in-frame ones; the method was immunoSEQ multiplex PCR. This sample has 69,000 or so clones; about 91% occur once, and the top ten carry 0.5% to 0.6%. V lost 0 bases and J lost 8; bases outside the gene matches: 13. This CDR3 contains 17 residues. Germline lookup yields CDR1 KGHSH and CDR2 LQKENI. The material was CD4+ or CD8+ T cells sorted from blood, obtained in a trial of the OX40 agonist ivuxolimab. The chain carries TRBV18 and TRBJ2-1; the match to TRBD1 covers 7 bases. The TCR sequence derives from an adult with an advanced solid tumor such as melanoma, head and neck, liver or kidney cancer. The chain's CDR3 is CASSPPTPFDRADEQFF. The CDR3 DNA reads as TGTGCCAGCTCACCACCGACCCCTTTCGACAGGGCCGATGAGCAGTTCTTC.